These 10 T cell receptor beta chains were sequenced from one sample in a study of graft-versus-host responses after intestinal transplantation. No antigen is known for these receptors. Assay: immunoSEQ multiplex PCR; the TCRdb copy retains only in-frame clones and omits some. The table shows tens of thousands of clones, with nearly 90% occurring only once. The source was unstimulated CD8+ T cells sorted from spleen or lymph node cells, collected before transplant. These receptors were obtained from a human donor who was the organ donor for an intestinal transplant.

This chain links TRBV2 with TRBJ1-1; D is undetermined. There are 16 residues in the CDR3. V shed 6 bases and J shed 2 bases, with 19 bases lying between them. Germline V lookup: CDR1 SNHLY, CDR2 FYNNEI. The CDR3 DNA reads as TGTGCCAGCAGGACCGGAGGACTGATGGGAAACACTGAAGCTTTCTTT. This gives the protein CASRTGGLMGNTEAFF.

This chain uses TRBV5-4 with TRBJ2-3, with 9 bases lining up with TRBD2. CDR1 is SGHNT and CDR2 is YYREEE in the germline V gene (reference sequence). This CDR3 comprises 15 residues. After removal of 2 bases from V and 7 bases from J, the junction contained 8 bases not matched to a gene. Here the CDR3 DNA reads TGTGCCAGCAGCTTTCTGGGCGGGGGGGGAAATACGCAGTATTTT. This encodes CASSFLGGGGNTQYF.

V is TRBV5-6 and J is TRBJ2-7; 12 bases are shared with TRBD2. Germline-derived CDR1 and CDR2 are SGHDT and YYEEEE. The CDR3 totals 16 residues. The V gene end was trimmed by 4 bases and the J gene end by 2 bases; junction bases not matched to a gene: 7. DNA of the CDR3: TGTGCCAGCAGCCCGGGACTAGCGGGTCCCGCCTACGAGCAGTACGTC. Translated: CASSPGLAGPAYEQYV.

This rearrangement joins TRBV11-2 to TRBJ1-1; D is uncertain. Germline-derived CDR1 and CDR2 are SGHAT and FQNNGV. The CDR3 length is 14 residues. V lost 5 bases and J lost 0, with 10 bases in between. The CDR3 here is CASSKLTLNTEAFF. CDR3 nucleotide sequence: TGTGCCAGCAGCAAACTCACTCTGAACACTGAAGCTTTCTTT.

This rearrangement joins TRBV9 to TRBJ2-1, with D tentatively TRBD1 (6 bases). The CDR3 is 13 residues long. From germline, CDR1 is SGDLS and CDR2 YYNGEE. V lost 4 bases, J lost 5 bases, and 10 bases lay in between. The chain's CDR3 is CASSSRQDNEQFF. The CDR3 DNA sequence: TGTGCCAGCAGCTCACGACAGGACAATGAGCAGTTCTTC.

For the CDR3, the DNA is TGTGCCAGCAGCGTAGGGGTCGCGGGGCAGAACACCGGGGAGCTGTTTTTT. Amino acid sequence: CASSVGVAGQNTGELFF. This chain links TRBV9 with TRBJ2-2; D may be TRBD2 (6 bases). From germline, CDR1 is SGDLS and CDR2 YYNGEE. This CDR3 contains 17 residues. V dropped 0 bases and J dropped 1 base, with 13 bases sitting between them.

The CDR3 spells CASSQDREGPGELFF. The CDR3 DNA follows: TGCGCCAGCAGCCAAGATAGGGAGGGGCCTGGGGAGCTGTTTTTT. The chain is built from TRBV4-3 and TRBJ2-2; 7 bases align to TRBD2. The CDR3 spans 15 residues. J was trimmed by 8 bases and V by 0 bases; bases with no gene match: 6. Germline V gives CDR1 LGHNA, CDR2 YSLEER.

This clone was counted once. V usage is TRBV5-1 and J usage is TRBJ2-5, with a weak D call TRBD1 (6 bases). The CDR3 has 13 amino acids. Germline V gene data show CDR1 as SGHRS and CDR2 as YFSETQ. Trimming removed 4 bases from V and 1 base from J, with 8 bases in between. The CDR3 reads CASSPDSQETQYF. The CDR3 bases are TGCGCCAGCAGCCCGGACAGCCAAGAGACCCAGTACTTC. Using reference TRBV5-1 and TRBJ2-5 for the parts outside the CDR3, the full variable domain is KAGVTQTPRYLIKTRGQQVTLSCSPISGHRSVSWYQQTPGQGLQFLFEYFSETQRNKGNFPGRFSGRQFSNSRSEMNVSTLELGDSALYLCASSPDSQETQYFGPGTRLLVL.

V gene TRBV2 combines with J gene TRBJ2-3; 7 bases are shared with TRBD2. Trimming at V came to 6 bases and at J to 6 bases, leaving 15 bases not matched to a gene. CDR3 size: 16 residues. Germline values: CDR1 SNHLY, CDR2 FYNNEI. The CDR3 DNA sequence: TGTGCCAGCAGGCCGTCGGGGCGGGGGTTGGGGGATACGCAGTATTTT. It codes for CASRPSGRGLGDTQYF.

The chain has TRBV27 and TRBJ2-3, with 7 bases fitting TRBD1. Germline CDR1 and CDR2: MNHEY and SMNVEV (reference sequence). The CDR3 sequence is 12 residues long. The V segment lost 5 bases and the J segment 5 bases; nucleotides outside the gene matches: 1. DNA for the CDR3: TGTGCCAGCAGTCGGACAGGAGATACGCAGTATTTT. This codes for CASSRTGDTQYF.